This entry lists 27 T cell receptor beta chains sequenced from one sample in a study. Treg sorting used a CD4+CD25+CD127-/low gate. A single record per CDR3 protein comes from TCRdb applying MiXCR to the 5' RACE reads. The sample lists approximately 60,000 distinct CDR3 sequences, less than 25% seen once, with roughly 3.2% in the top ten. Sample: tumor-infiltrating Tregs sorted from the breast tumor. These TCRs come from a female donor with breast cancer.

This clonotype has a count of ten or more. This chain joins TRBV24-1 and TRBJ1-2; maybe TRBD1 (5 bases). CDR1 is KGHDR and CDR2 is SFDVKD in the germline V gene. The CDR3 consists of 14 residues. V dropped 2 bases and J dropped 3 bases, with 9 bases sitting between them. Written as DNA, the CDR3 is TGTGCCACCAGTGATTCCGGGACGGACTATGGCTACACCTTC. It specifies CATSDSGTDYGYTF.

The CDR3: CASSLVWGSDNEQFF. CDR3 DNA sequence: TGCGCCAGCAGCTTGGTCTGGGGTAGCGACAATGAGCAGTTCTTC. The chain couples TRBV5-1 to TRBJ2-1; tentative D call: TRBD2 (5 bases). CDR3 length equals 15 residues. V lost 0 bases and J lost 5, with 12 bases in between. Germline V gene data show CDR1 as SGHRS and CDR2 as YFSETQ.

Notes on this clonotype: Its ends do not fully match the called genes, so a read error is possible. The V and J genes are TRBV20-1 and TRBJ1-5, with D possibly TRBD1 on 6 matching bases. From germline, CDR1 is DFQATT and CDR2 SNEGSKA (reference sequence). This CDR3 comprises 17 residues. The CDR3 sequence: CSAVGAFGGAVGQPQQF. Written as DNA, the CDR3 is TGCAGTGCAGTAGGGGCTTTCGGGGGGGCTGTAGGTCAGCCCCAGCAGTTT.

The chain uses TRBV7-9 and TRBJ1-1; D call uncertain. The germline V and J ends were trimmed by 4 bases and 5 bases, with 14 bases remaining between them. CDR3 size: 14 residues. Per germline, CDR1 SEHNR and CDR2 FQNEAQ (reference sequence). This chain's CDR3 is CASSYRGDSTEAFF. DNA of the CDR3: TGTGCCAGCAGCTATCGTGGAGATTCGACTGAAGCTTTCTTT. Based on the CDR3 plus reference TRBV7-9 and TRBJ1-1, the full variable domain is DTGVSQNPRHKITKRGQNVTFRCDPISEHNRLYWYRQTLGQGPEFLTYFQNEAQLEKSRLLSDRFSAERPKGSFSTLEIQRTEQGDSAMYLCASSYRGDSTEAFFGQGTRLTVV.

V gene TRBV7-9 combines with J gene TRBJ1-2; TRBD1 agrees at 8 bases. J gave up 3 bases and V 6 bases, and 9 bases lay outside the gene matches. Germline values: CDR1 SEHNR, CDR2 FQNEAQ (reference sequence). The CDR3 has 15 residues. CDR3 loop: CASRPSGQGDYGYTF. The DNA for the CDR3 is TGTGCCAGCAGACCTTCCGGACAGGGAGACTATGGCTACACCTTC.

This clonotype was counted ten times or more. The V call is TRBV5-1, the J call TRBJ1-1; TRBD1 might be the D (5 bases). V dropped 2 bases and J dropped 5 bases, with 13 bases sitting between them. The CDR3 has 14 residues. The germline CDR1 and CDR2 sequences are SGHRS and YFSETQ. The DNA of the CDR3 is TGCGCCAGCAGCTTCACACTAAAGGGGACTGAAGCTTTCTTT. Translation: CASSFTLKGTEAFF.

A single count supports this clonotype. A much bigger clone sits one base away, suggesting this may be a read error. The V and J genes are TRBV24-1 and TRBJ1-2; 9 bases are a match to TRBD1. The germline gives CDR1 KGHDR, CDR2 SFDVKD. The CDR3 consists of 13 residues. V shed 10 bases, J shed 10 bases, and the junction held 12 bases outside the gene matches. The CDR3 reads CATGQGQGDVYTF. The CDR3 region has the DNA TGTGCCACGGGACAGGGACAGGGCGATGTCTACACCTTC.

This clonotype showed up just a few times. The chain uses TRBV24-1 and TRBJ2-3, with D hard to call. The ends were cut back, 6 bases at V and 6 bases at J, with 9 bases in the middle. CDR1 KGHDR and CDR2 SFDVKD come from the germline V gene. CDR3 size: 12 residues. CDR3 in DNA: TGTGCCACCAGTACTGGGGTGGATACGCAGTATTTT. Protein sequence: CATSTGVDTQYF.

There are a few counts of this clonotype. This chain connects TRBV5-1 to TRBJ2-1; D is unresolved. Trimming cost V 4 bases and J 7 bases, with 12 bases left between them. The CDR3 runs 13 residues. Germline CDR1 is SGHRS and CDR2 is YFSETQ. This CDR3 is CASSTSPRNEQFF. The CDR3 nucleotides are TGCGCCAGCAGCACGTCCCCCAGGAATGAGCAGTTCTTC.

This clonotype was seen repeatedly, ten times or more. The genes are TRBV6-5 and TRBJ1-1; D is ambiguous. Trimming cost V 2 bases and J 0 bases, with 10 bases left between them. Germline V lookup: CDR1 MNHEY, CDR2 SVGAGI. The CDR3 sequence is 15 residues long. This CDR3 is CASSYLLGVNTEAFF. The DNA for the CDR3 is TGTGCCAGCAGTTACCTTCTAGGAGTGAACACTGAAGCTTTCTTT.

The chain joins TRBV7-3 to TRBJ2-1; weak D call: TRBD1 (6 bases). The CDR3 has 13 amino acids. The germline V and J ends were trimmed by 5 bases and 4 bases, with 9 bases remaining between them. Germline assignment: CDR1 SGHTA and CDR2 FQGTGA. The CDR3 here is CASSPQGYNEQFF. The CDR3, as DNA: TGTGCCAGCAGCCCCCAGGGGTACAATGAGCAGTTCTTC.

The chain couples TRBV9 to TRBJ1-2; no firm D call. The CDR3 covers 14 residues. Germline assignment: CDR1 SGDLS and CDR2 YYNGEE. V was clipped by 0 bases and J by 6 bases, with 12 bases between them. This chain's CDR3 is CASSVDPSVNGYTF. As DNA, the CDR3 is TGTGCCAGCAGCGTAGACCCGTCGGTGAATGGCTACACCTTC.

The rearrangement links TRBV18 to TRBJ2-7; TRBD1 matches 8 bases. J was trimmed by 7 bases and V by 3 bases; bases with no gene match: 8. Per the germline V gene, CDR1 is KGHSH and CDR2 is LQKENI. This CDR3 is built from 14 residues. CDR3: CASSPAQGAGEQYF. In DNA, the CDR3 is TGTGCCAGCTCACCGGCTCAGGGGGCAGGAGAGCAGTACTTC.

This clonotype was seen a handful of times. The DNA for the CDR3 is TGTGCCAGCAGTTTATCCTGGACTAGCACAGATACGCAGTATTTT. Its translation: CASSLSWTSTDTQYF. The chain links TRBV28 to TRBJ2-3; the D gene is possibly TRBD2 (5 bases). This CDR3 has 15 amino acids. Per the germline V gene, CDR1 is MDHEN and CDR2 is SYDVKM. V dropped 1 base and J dropped 0 bases, with 8 bases sitting between them.

This clonotype was observed a handful of times. The J gene is TRBJ2-7, the V gene TRBV7-6; D remains unclear. The V end was cut by 5 bases, the J end by 1 base, with 15 bases between. The CDR3 is 15 amino acids. Germline assignment: CDR1 SGHVS and CDR2 FNYEAQ. CDR3 sequence (DNA): TGTGCCAGCAGCAGTACAGTGGCCCCGTCCTACGAGCAGTACTTC. Its protein is CASSSTVAPSYEQYF.

The rearrangement uses TRBV5-1 and TRBJ1-1; no firm D call. V was clipped by 2 bases and J by 1 base, with 18 bases between them. Germline CDR1 is SGHRS and CDR2 is YFSETQ. The CDR3 covers 17 residues. The CDR3 loop is CASSFSGSGTQNTEAFF. The CDR3 DNA sequence: TGCGCCAGCAGCTTCTCCGGGAGCGGAACCCAGAACACTGAAGCTTTCTTT.

V is TRBV6-2 or TRBV6-3 and J is TRBJ1-2, with TRBD1 matching 7 bases. Germline assignment: CDR1 MNHEY and CDR2 SVGEGT. The J segment lost 8 bases and the V segment lost 6 bases, leaving 6 bases of the junction unmatched. CDR3 length equals 12 residues. CDR3 loop: CASRQGFGGYTF. CDR3 nucleotides: TGTGCCAGCAGACAGGGGTTCGGCGGCTACACCTTC.

The chain has TRBV3-1 and TRBJ2-3; 10 bases map to TRBD2. The CDR3 spans 20 residues. From germline, CDR1 is LGHDT and CDR2 YNNKEL (reference sequence). The trim removed 0 bases at V and 0 bases at J, leaving 12 bases unmatched. The chain's CDR3 is CASSQDQGPAGGPSTDTQYF. In DNA, the CDR3 is TGTGCCAGCAGCCAAGATCAAGGACCAGCGGGAGGGCCGAGCACAGATACGCAGTATTTT.

As regards this clonotype: In this CDR3 the conserved last residue, phenylalanine or tryptophan, is missing, so a read error is likely. This chain connects TRBV12-3 or TRBV12-4 to TRBJ1-5; no clear D. This CDR3 region has 14 residues. Trimming took 7 bases from V and 4 from J, leaving 14 bases between them. CDR3 nucleotide sequence: TGTGCCAGCACCCGTAGTCAGAATAATCAGCCCCAGCATCTT. This translates into CASTRSQNNQPQHL.

This clonotype came up many times. The CDR3 bases are TGTGCCAGCAGCCCCCCCTGGGGGACCAATTTCTCCTACGAGCAGTACTTC. Translation gives CASSPPWGTNFSYEQYF. The chain uses TRBV7-9 and TRBJ2-7; either TRBD1 or TRBD2 may fit D (5 bases each). Germline CDR1 is SEHNR and CDR2 is FQNEAQ (reference sequence). Trimming removed 5 bases at V and 0 bases at J, with 20 bases between. The CDR3 consists of 17 residues.

V gene TRBV29-1 combines with J gene TRBJ1-1; D ambiguous. CDR1 and CDR2 from the germline V gene are SQVTM and ANQGSEA. The CDR3 totals 12 residues. V shed 8 bases and J shed 1 base, with 11 bases lying between them. The CDR3 is CSLDWGNTEAFF. In DNA form, the CDR3 reads TGCAGCTTGGACTGGGGGAACACTGAAGCTTTCTTT.

This clonotype was seen at least ten times. This chain connects TRBV3-1 to TRBJ1-1; D is undetermined. Germline CDR1 and CDR2: LGHDT and YNNKEL (reference sequence). The CDR3 runs to 12 residues. Trimming removed 0 bases from V and 11 bases from J, with 10 bases in between. The CDR3 loop reads CASSQDRRLAFF. The CDR3 DNA reads TGTGCCAGCAGCCAAGACCGAAGGCTGGCTTTCTTT.

This clonotype has only a few counts. The V gene is TRBV6-5, the J gene TRBJ1-2, with D unclear. Germline CDR1 and CDR2: MNHEY and SVGAGI. V lost 5 bases and J lost 0, with 10 bases in between. This CDR3 contains 14 residues. CDR3 protein: CASSPALANYGYTF. In DNA form, the CDR3 reads TGTGCCAGCAGTCCAGCTTTAGCTAACTATGGCTACACCTTC.

Only a few counts were recorded for this clonotype. This chain uses TRBV5-1 with TRBJ2-1; a possible D gene is TRBD2 (6 bases). The CDR3 totals 14 residues. V dropped 1 base and J dropped 3 bases, with 8 bases sitting between them. Germline CDR1 SGHRS, CDR2 YFSETQ. In DNA form, the CDR3 reads TGCGCCAGCAGCTTGAGCGGGCGCTACAATGAGCAGTTCTTC. Amino acid sequence: CASSLSGRYNEQFF.

CDR3 DNA: TGCGCCAGCAGTTACATAGGCAATGAGCAGTTCTTC. Translated, it gives CASSYIGNEQFF. V and J are TRBV5-1 and TRBJ2-1; D uncertain. The CDR3 loop spans 12 amino acids. Looked up from germline, CDR1 is SGHRS and CDR2 is YFSETQ. The V end lost 5 bases, the J end lost 6 bases, and 9 bases lay between the germline ends.

The chain is built from TRBV5-1 and TRBJ1-2; 8 bases line up with TRBD1. The germline gives CDR1 SGHRS, CDR2 YFSETQ. Losses at the gene ends were 10 bases for V and 3 bases for J; bases not matched to a gene: 8. The CDR3 spans 13 residues. DNA for the CDR3: TGCGCCGGCGCCCCGACAGGGGACTATGGCTACACCTTC. It codes for CAGAPTGDYGYTF.

This clonotype was observed at least ten times. The chain uses TRBV6-2 or TRBV6-3 and TRBJ2-1; D remains ambiguous. The V and J ends lost 2 bases and 9 bases respectively, with 8 bases between them. CDR1 and CDR2 (germline): MNHEY, SVGEGT. The CDR3 sequence is 12 residues long. CDR3 amino acids: CASSYAVGEQFF. For the CDR3, the DNA is TGTGCCAGCAGTTACGCAGTTGGTGAGCAGTTCTTC.